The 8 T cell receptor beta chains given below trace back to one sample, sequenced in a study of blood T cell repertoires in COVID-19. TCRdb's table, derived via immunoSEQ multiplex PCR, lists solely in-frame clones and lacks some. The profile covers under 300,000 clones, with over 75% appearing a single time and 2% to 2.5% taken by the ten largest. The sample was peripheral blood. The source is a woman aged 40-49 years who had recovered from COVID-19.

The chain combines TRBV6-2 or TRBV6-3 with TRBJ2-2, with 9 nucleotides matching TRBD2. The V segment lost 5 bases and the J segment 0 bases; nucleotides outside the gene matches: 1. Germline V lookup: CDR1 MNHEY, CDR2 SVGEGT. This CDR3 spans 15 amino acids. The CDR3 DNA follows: TGTGCCAGCAGTCGACTAGCGGCGAACACCGGGGAGCTGTTTTTT. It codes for CASSRLAANTGELFF.

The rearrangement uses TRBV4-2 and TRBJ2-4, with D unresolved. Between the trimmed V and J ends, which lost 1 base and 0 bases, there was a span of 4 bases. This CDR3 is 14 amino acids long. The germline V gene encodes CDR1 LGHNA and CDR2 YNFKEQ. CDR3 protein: CASSQGAAKNIQYF. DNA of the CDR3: TGTGCCAGCAGCCAAGGGGCAGCCAAAAACATTCAGTACTTC.

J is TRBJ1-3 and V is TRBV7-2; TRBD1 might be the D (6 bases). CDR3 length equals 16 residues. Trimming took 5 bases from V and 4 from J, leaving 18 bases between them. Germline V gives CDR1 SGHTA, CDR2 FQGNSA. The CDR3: CASSEVAGGEGNTIYF. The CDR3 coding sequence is TGTGCCAGCAGCGAGGTCGCGGGGGGCGAGGGAAACACCATATATTTT.

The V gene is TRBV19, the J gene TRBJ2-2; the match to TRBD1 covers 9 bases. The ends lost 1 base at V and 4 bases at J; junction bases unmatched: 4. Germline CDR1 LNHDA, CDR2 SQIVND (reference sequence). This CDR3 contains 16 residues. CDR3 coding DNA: TGTGCCAGTAGTATAGCTCGGGGACAGGGCACCGGGGAGCTGTTTTTT. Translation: CASSIARGQGTGELFF.

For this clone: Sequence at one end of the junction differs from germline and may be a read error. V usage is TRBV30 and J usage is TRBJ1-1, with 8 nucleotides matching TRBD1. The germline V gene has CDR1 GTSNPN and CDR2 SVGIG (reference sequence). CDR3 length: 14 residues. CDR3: CVGQGWIGSTEAFF. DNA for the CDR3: TGCGTCGGACAGGGCTGGATCGGGAGCACTGAAGCTTTCTTT.

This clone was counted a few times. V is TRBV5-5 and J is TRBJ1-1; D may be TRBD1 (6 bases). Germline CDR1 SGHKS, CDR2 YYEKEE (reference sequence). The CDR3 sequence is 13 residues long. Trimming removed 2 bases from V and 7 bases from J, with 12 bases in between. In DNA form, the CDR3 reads TGTGCCAGCAGCTTTAATGGACAGAGTGAAGCTTTCTTT. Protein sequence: CASSFNGQSEAFF. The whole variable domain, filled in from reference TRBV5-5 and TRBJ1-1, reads DAGVTQSPTHLIKTRGQQVTLRCSPISGHKSVSWYQQVLGQGPQFIFQYYEKEERGRGNFPDRFSARQFPNYSSELNVNALLLGDSALYLCASSFNGQSEAFFGQGTRLTVV.

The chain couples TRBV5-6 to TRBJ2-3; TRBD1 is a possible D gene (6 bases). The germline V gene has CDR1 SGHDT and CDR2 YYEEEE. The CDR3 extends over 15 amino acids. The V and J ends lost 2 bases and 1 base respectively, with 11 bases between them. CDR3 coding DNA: TGTGCCAGCAGCTTACTCGCAGGGGGCACAGATACGCAGTATTTT. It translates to CASSLLAGGTDTQYF.

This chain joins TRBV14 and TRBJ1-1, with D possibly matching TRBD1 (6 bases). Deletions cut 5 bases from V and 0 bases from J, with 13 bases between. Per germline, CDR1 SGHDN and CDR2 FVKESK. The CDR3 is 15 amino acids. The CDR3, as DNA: TGTGCCAGCAGCAAGACACAGGGCATGAACACTGAAGCTTTCTTT. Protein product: CASSKTQGMNTEAFF.